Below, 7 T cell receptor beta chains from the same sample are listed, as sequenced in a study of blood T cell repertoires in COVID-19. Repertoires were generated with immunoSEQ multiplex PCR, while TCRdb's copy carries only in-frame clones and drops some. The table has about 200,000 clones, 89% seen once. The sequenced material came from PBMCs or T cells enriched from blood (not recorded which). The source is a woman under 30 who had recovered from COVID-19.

Written as DNA, the CDR3 is TGTGCCAGCAGCTTCAGGGACAGTAATGAAAAACTGTTTTTT. It translates to CASSFRDSNEKLFF. This sequence joins TRBV7-9 and TRBJ1-4; 7 bases line up with TRBD1. The CDR3 runs 14 residues. Unmatched junction bases numbered 2, after V lost 3 bases and J lost 4 bases. Germline V gives CDR1 SEHNR, CDR2 FQNEAQ (reference sequence).

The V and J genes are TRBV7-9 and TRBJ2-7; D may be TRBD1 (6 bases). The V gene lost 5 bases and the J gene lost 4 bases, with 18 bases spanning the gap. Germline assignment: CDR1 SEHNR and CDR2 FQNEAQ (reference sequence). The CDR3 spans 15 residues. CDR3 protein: CASSPPRTVSYEQYF. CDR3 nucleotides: TGTGCCAGCAGCCCCCCCCGGACAGTAAGTTACGAGCAGTACTTC.

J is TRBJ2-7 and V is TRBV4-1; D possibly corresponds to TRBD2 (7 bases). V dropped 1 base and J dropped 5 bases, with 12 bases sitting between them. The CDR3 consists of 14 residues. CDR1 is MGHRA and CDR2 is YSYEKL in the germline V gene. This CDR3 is CASSQVRGGNEQYF. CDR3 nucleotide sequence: TGCGCCAGCAGCCAAGTTAGGGGGGGGAACGAGCAGTACTTC.

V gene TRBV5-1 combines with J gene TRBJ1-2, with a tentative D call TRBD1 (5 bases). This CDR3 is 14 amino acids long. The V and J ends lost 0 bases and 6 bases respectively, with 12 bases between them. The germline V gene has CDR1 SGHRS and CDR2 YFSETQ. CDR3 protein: CASSLEGQIDGYTF. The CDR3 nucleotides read TGCGCCAGCAGCTTGGAGGGGCAAATAGATGGCTACACCTTC.

The CDR3 DNA is TGTGCCAGCAAGGAGGGGGCGGAGAACACTGAAGCTTTCTTT. Protein sequence: CASKEGAENTEAFF. The chain links TRBV2 to TRBJ1-1, with 7 bases aligning to TRBD1. The ends lost 7 bases at V and 1 base at J; junction bases unmatched: 6. The CDR3 sequence is 14 residues long. The V gene's germline CDR1 is SNHLY and CDR2 FYNNEI.

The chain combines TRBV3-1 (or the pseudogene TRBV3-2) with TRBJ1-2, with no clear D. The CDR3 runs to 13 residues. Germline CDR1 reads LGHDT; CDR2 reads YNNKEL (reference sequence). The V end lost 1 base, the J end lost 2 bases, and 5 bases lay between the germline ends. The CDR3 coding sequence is TGTGCCAGCAGCCAAGGCAGAAACTATGGCTACACCTTC. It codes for CASSQGRNYGYTF.

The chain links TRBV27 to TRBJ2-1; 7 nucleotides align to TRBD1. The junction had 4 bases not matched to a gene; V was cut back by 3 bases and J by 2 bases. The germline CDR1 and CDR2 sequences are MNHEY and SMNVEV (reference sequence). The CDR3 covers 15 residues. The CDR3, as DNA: TGTGCCAGCAGTTTGGGCAGGGGGACCTACAATGAGCAGTTCTTC. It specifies CASSLGRGTYNEQFF.